This T cell receptor (beta chain) stems from a study of cytotoxic CD8 clonotypes in ibrutinib-treated CLL. Turning to the study itself: Mean values per sample were some 250,000 productive templates and 75,000 to 100,000 productive rearrangements. Whole-study findings and limits: Clonality measured at baseline exceeded age-matched healthy donors, tracking circulating CD8+ T-cell counts. Clonotypes that were public were uncommon, and they contracted or stayed stable on treatment.

V was pared by 5 bases and J by 3 bases, with 16 bases of the junction left unmatched. In germline, CDR1 is SGHVS, CDR2 FQNEAQ. This CDR3 spans 17 amino acids. TCRdb's table, derived via immunoSEQ multiplex PCR, lists solely in-frame clones and lacks some. The top ten clones hold 15% to 17% of a sample with more than 200,000 clones, about three quarters of them seen once. To note about this clone: Its specificity is unknown.

The TCR sequence derives from a human donor with chronic lymphocytic leukemia. Material: PBMCs, obtained after 24 months of ibrutinib treatment. This chain links TRBV7-8 with TRBJ2-7; 7 bases fit TRBD2. DNA for the CDR3: TGTGCCAGCAGCCCCGCGGTAGGGACGCGGGAGATCTACGAGCAGTACTTC. Translation: CASSPAVGTREIYEQYF.